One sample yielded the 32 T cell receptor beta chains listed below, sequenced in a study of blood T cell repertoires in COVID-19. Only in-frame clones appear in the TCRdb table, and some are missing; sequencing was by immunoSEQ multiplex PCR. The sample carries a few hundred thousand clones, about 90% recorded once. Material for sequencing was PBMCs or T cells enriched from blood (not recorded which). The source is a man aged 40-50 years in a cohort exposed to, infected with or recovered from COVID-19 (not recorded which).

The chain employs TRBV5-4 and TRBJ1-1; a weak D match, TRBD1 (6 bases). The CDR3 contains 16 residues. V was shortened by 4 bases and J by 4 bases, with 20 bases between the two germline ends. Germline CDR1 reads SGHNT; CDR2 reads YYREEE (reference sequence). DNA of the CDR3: TGTGCCAGCAGCCCGGGCAGGGGACCCGGGTCCACTGAAGCTTTCTTT. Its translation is CASSPGRGPGSTEAFF.

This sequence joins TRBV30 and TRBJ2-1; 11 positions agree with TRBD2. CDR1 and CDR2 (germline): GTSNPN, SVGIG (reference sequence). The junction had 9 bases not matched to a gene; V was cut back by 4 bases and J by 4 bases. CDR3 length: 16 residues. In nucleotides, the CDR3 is TGTGCCTGGAACGTAGCCAGGACTAGCGGGTACAATGAGCAGTTCTTC. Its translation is CAWNVARTSGYNEQFF.

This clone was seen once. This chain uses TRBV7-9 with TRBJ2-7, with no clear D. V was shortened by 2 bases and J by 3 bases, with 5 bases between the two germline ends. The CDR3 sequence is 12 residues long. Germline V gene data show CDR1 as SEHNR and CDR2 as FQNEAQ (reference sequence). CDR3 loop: CASSLFYYEQYF. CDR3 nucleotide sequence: TGTGCCAGCAGCTTATTTTACTACGAGCAGTACTTC.

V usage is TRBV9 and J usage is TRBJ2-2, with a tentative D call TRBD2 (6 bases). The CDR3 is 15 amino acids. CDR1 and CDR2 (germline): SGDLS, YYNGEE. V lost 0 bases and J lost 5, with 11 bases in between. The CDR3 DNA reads TGTGCCAGCAGCGTAGCGAGAAGCGGGACCGGGGAGCTGTTTTTT. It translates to CASSVARSGTGELFF.

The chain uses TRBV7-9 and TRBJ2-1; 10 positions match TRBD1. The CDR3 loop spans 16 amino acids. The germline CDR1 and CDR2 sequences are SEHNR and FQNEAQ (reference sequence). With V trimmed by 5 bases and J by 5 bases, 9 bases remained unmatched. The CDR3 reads CASSPSRTGGDNEQFF. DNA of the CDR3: TGTGCCAGCAGCCCCAGCCGGACAGGGGGGGACAATGAGCAGTTCTTC. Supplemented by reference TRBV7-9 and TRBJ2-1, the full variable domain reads DTGVSQNPRHKITKRGQNVTFRCDPISEHNRLYWYRQTLGQGPEFLTYFQNEAQLEKSRLLSDRFSAERPKGSFSTLEIQRTEQGDSAMYLCASSPSRTGGDNEQFFGPGTRLTVL.

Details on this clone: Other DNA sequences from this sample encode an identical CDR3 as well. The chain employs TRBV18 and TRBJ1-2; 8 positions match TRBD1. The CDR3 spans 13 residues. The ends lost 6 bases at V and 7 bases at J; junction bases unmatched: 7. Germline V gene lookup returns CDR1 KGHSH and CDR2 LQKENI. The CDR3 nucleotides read TGTGCCAGCTCCCCGGACAGGGAGAGTGGCTACACCTTC. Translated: CASSPDRESGYTF.

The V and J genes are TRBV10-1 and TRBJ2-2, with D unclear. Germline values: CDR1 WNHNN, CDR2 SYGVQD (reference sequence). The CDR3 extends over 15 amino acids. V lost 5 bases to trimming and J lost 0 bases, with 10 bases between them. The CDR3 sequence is CASSNLPANTGELFF. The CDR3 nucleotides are TGCGCCAGCAGTAATCTCCCCGCGAACACCGGGGAGCTGTTTTTT.

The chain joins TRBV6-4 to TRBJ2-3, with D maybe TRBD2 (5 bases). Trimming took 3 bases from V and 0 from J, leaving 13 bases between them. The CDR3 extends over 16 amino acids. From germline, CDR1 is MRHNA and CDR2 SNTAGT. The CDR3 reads CASSENKERSTDTQYF. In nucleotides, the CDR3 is TGTGCCAGCAGTGAGAACAAGGAGCGGAGCACAGATACGCAGTATTTT.

The CDR3 bases are TGCGCCAGCCGGACTAGCGGGAGACAAGAGACCCAGTACTTC. As protein: CASRTSGRQETQYF. This chain connects TRBV5-1 to TRBJ2-5, with 13 bases that match TRBD2. Trimming cost V 7 bases and J 2 bases; bases outside gene matches: 2. Germline CDR1 and CDR2: SGHRS and YFSETQ. The CDR3 runs to 14 residues.

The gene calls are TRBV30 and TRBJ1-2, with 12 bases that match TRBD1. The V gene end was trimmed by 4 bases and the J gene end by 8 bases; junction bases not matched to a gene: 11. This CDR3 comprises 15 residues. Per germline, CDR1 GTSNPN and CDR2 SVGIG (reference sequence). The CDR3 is CAWNLPGQGAWGYTF. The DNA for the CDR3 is TGTGCCTGGAACCTACCGGGACAGGGGGCTTGGGGCTACACCTTC.

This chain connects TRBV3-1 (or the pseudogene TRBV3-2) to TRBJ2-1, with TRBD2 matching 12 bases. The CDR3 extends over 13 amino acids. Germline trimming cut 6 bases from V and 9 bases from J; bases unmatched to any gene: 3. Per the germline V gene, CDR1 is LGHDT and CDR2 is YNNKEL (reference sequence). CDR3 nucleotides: TGTGCCAGCAGACAACTAGCGGGAGGTGAGCAGTTCTTC. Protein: CASRQLAGGEQFF.

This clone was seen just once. The CDR3 loop reads CASTRLSSGLTSSYEQYF. CDR3 DNA sequence: TGTGCCAGCACCCGCTTGTCTAGCGGACTAACCTCCTCCTACGAGCAGTACTTC. The V and J genes are TRBV7-9 and TRBJ2-7, with 7 positions matching TRBD2. V was clipped by 7 bases and J by 0 bases; unmatched bases: 18. The germline gives CDR1 SEHNR, CDR2 FQNEAQ (reference sequence). The CDR3 spans 18 residues.

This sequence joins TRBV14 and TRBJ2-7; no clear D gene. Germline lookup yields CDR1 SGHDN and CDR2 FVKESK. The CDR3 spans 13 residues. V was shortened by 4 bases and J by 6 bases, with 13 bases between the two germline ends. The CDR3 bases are TGTGCCAGCAGCCGCACGAGAAACTCCGAGCAGTACTTC. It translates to CASSRTRNSEQYF.

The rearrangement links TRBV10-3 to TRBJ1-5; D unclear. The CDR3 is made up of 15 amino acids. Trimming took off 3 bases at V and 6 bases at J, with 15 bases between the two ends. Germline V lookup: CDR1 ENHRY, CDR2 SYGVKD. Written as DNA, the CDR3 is TGTGCCATCAGTGACCCAGGAGGCGATAGTCAGCCCCAGCATTTT. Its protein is CAISDPGGDSQPQHF.

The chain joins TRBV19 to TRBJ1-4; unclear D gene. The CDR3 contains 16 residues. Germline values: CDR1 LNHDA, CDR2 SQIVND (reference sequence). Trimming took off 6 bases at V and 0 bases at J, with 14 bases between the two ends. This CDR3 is CASRAWRRATNEKLFF. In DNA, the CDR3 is TGTGCCAGTAGGGCATGGAGGCGGGCAACTAATGAAAAACTGTTTTTT.

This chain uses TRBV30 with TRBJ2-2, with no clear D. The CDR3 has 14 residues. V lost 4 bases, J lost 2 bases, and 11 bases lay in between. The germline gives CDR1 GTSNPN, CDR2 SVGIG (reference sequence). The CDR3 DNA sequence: TGTGCCTGGACTGCGTTCCGTAACACCGGGGAGCTGTTTTTT. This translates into CAWTAFRNTGELFF.

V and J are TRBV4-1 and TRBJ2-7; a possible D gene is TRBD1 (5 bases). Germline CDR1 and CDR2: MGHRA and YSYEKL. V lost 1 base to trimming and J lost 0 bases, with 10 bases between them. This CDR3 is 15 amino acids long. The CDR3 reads CASSQGTTSSYEQYF. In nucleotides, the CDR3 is TGCGCCAGCAGCCAAGGGACAACGAGCTCCTACGAGCAGTACTTC.

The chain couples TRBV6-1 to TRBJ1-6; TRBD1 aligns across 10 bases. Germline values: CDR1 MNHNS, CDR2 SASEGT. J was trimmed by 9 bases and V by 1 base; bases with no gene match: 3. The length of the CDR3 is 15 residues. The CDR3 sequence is CASSEGTGGSSPLHF. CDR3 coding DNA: TGTGCCAGCAGTGAAGGGACAGGGGGAAGTTCACCCCTCCACTTT.

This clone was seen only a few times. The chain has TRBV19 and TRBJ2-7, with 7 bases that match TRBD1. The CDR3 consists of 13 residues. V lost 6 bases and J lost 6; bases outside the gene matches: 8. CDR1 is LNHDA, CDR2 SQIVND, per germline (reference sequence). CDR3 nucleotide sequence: TGTGCCAGTAGCATACAGGGGCTGGGCGAGCAGTACTTC. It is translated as CASSIQGLGEQYF.

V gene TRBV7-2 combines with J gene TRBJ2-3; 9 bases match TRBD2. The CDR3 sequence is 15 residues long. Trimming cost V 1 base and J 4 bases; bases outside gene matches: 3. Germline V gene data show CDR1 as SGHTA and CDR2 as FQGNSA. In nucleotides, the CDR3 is TGTGCCAGCAGCTTAGTAGCGGGAGCCCCAGATACGCAGTATTTT. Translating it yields CASSLVAGAPDTQYF.

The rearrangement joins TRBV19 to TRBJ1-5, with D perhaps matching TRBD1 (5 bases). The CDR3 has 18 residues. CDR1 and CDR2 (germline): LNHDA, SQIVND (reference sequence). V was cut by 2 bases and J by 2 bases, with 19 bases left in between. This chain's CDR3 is CASSIPRGRGLGNQPQHF. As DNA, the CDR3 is TGTGCCAGTAGTATACCGCGTGGAAGGGGTTTGGGCAATCAGCCCCAGCATTTT.

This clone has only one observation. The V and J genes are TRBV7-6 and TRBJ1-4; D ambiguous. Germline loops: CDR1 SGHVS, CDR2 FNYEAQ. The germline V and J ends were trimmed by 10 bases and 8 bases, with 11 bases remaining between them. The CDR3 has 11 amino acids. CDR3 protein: CAIGSGEKLFF. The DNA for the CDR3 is TGTGCCATCGGCAGCGGGGAAAAACTGTTTTTT. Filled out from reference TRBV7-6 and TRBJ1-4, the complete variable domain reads GAGVSQSPRYKVTKRGQDVALRCDPISGHVSLYWYRQALGQGPEFLTYFNYEAQQDKSGLPNDRFSAERPEGSISTLTIQRTEQRDSAMYRCAIGSGEKLFFGSGTQLSVL.

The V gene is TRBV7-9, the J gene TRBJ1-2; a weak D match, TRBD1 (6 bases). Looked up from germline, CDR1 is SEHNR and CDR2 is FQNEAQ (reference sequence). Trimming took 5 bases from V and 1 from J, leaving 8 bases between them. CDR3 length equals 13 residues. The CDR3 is CASSKDSNYGYTF. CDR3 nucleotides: TGTGCCAGCAGCAAGGACAGTAACTATGGCTACACCTTC.

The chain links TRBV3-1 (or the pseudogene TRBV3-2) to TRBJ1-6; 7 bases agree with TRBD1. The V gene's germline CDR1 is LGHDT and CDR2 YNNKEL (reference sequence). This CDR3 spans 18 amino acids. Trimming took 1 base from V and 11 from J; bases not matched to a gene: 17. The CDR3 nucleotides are TGTGCCAGCAGCCAAGGAAATCCCTTTGCGACAGGGAATCCACCCCTCCACTTT. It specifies CASSQGNPFATGNPPLHF.

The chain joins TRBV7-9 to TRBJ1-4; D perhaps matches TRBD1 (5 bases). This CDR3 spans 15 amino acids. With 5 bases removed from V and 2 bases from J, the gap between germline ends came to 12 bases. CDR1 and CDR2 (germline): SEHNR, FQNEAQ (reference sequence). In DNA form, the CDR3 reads TGTGCCAGCAGCCGGGGGGAGGGCACTAATGAAAAACTGTTTTTT. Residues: CASSRGEGTNEKLFF.

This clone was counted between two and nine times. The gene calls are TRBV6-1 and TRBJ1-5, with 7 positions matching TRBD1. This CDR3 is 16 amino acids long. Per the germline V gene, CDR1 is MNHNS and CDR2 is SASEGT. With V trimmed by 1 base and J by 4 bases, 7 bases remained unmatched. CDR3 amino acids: CASSEEAGGGNQPQHF. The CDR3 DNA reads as TGTGCCAGCAGTGAAGAGGCAGGGGGAGGAAATCAGCCCCAGCATTTT.

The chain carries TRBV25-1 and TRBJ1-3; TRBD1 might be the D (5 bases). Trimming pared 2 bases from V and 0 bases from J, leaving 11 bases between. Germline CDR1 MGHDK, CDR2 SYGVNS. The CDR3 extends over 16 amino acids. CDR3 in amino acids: CASSEGTLNSGNTIYF. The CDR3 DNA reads TGTGCCAGCAGTGAAGGGACTCTAAACTCTGGAAACACCATATATTTT.

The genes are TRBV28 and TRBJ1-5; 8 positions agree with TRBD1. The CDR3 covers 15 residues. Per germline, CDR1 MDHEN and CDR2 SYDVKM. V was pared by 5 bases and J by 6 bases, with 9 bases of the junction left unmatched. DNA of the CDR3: TGTGCCAGCAGTCTCCCCAGGGGGCTATCTCAGCCCCAGCATTTT. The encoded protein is CASSLPRGLSQPQHF.

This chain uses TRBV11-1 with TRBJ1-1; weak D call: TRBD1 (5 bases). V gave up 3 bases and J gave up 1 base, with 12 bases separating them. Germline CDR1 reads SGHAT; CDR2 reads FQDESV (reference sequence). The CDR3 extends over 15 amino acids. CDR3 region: CASSFTAGGNTEAFF. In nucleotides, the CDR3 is TGTGCCAGCAGCTTTACAGCCGGGGGGAACACTGAAGCTTTCTTT.

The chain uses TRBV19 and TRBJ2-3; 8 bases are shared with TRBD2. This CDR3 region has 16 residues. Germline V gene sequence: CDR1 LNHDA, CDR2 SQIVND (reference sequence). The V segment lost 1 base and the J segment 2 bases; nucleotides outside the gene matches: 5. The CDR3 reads CASSIGSGGYTDTQYF. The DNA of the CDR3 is TGTGCCAGTAGTATAGGGAGCGGGGGTTACACAGATACGCAGTATTTT.

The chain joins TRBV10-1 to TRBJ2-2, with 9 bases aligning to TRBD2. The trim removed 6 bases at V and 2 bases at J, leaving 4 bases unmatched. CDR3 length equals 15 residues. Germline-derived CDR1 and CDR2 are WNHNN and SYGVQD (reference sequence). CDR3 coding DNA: TGCGCCAGCAGAGATAGCGGGGGTAACACCGGGGAGCTGTTTTTT. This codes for CASRDSGGNTGELFF.

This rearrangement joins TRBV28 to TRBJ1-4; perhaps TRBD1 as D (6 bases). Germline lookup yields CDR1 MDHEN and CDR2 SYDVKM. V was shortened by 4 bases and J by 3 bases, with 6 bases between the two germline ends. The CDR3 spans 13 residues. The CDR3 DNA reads TGTGCCAGCAGTTCAGGGGCTAATGAAAAACTGTTTTTT. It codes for CASSSGANEKLFF.